This T cell receptor beta chain is from a study of T cell responses to AZD1222 COVID-19 vaccine. Study at large: Researchers grouped second doses given at about 4 or about 12 weeks into one pool. General study points: With two AZD1222 doses given, Spike-specific TCR breadth and depth both rose. Clonal diversity was possibly underestimated, and white British individuals and females predominated among donors.

Some clones are missing from TCRdb's copy, which holds only in-frame ones; the method was immunoSEQ multiplex PCR. The table lists around 160,000 clones, about 90% of them singletons, with more than 5% in the top ten. The CDR3 covers 15 residues. V was clipped by 1 base and J by 2 bases, with 12 bases between them. Germline V CDR1 and CDR2: LGHDT, YNNKEL (reference sequence). As regards this clone: Its specificity is not known.

This receptor was obtained from an adult in good health. The sequences come from peripheral blood, collected on day 0 of AZD1222 vaccination. The chain combines TRBV3-1 (or the pseudogene TRBV3-2) with TRBJ2-7; no clear D gene. This CDR3 is CASSQGVGSPYEQYF. CDR3 nucleotides: TGTGCCAGCAGCCAAGGGGTGGGATCCCCCTACGAGCAGTACTTC.